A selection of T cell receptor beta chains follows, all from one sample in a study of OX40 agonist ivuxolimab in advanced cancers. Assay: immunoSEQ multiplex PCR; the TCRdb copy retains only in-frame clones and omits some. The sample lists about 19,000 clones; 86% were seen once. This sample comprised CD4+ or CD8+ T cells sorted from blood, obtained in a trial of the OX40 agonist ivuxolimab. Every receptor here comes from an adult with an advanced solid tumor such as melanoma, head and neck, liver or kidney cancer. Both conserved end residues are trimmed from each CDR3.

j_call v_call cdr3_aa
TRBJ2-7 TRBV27 ASSFPGGGGTNEQY
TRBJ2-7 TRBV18 ASSDLKETYEQY
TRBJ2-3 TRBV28 ASSLPQESTDTQY
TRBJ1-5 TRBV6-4 ASSGDRNYGNQPQH
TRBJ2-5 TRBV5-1 ASSRDSGGETQY
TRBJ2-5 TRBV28 ASRNRAGAKETQY
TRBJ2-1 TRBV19 ASSTLGGINEQF
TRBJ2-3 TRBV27 ASSLGLWRDTQY
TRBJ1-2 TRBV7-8 ASSHRTGFNVDGYT
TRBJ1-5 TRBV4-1 ASSQRGSGPQH
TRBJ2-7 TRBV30 AWSLGEAYEQY
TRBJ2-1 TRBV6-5 ASTPGGESNEQF
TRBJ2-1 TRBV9 ASSPSAGDYNEQF
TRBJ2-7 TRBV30 AWSWGDEQY
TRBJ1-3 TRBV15 ATSRDLGLGNTIY
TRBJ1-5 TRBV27 ASSTNPLNQPQH
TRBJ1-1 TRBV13 ASTLPGRGAEAF
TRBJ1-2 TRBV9 ASSPGTAGRYGYT
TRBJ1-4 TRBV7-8 ASSRHLGENEKLF
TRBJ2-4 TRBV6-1 ASSELAGGKNIQY
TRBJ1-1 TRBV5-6 ASSLGGQGFAEAF
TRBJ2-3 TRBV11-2 ASSLGLSTDTQY
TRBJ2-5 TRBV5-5 ASSFIQPRETQY
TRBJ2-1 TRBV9 ASSVVLAGGSNEQF
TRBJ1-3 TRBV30 AWSRGVGDTIY
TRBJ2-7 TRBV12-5 ASGTGGINEQY
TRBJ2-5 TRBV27 ASSLWGRGGETQY